This record covers a single T cell receptor beta chain. Germline values: CDR1 SGHAT, CDR2 FQNNGV. With 1 base removed from V and 10 bases from J, the gap between germline ends came to 7 bases. The CDR3 runs to 11 residues. TCRdb keeps only in-frame clones here, not all; method: immunoSEQ multiplex PCR. Among about 15,000 clones listed, approximately 88% were seen once. Brentuximab vedotin exposure varied, and every patient relapsed after autologous stem cell transplantation. This sample is part of a study of PD-1 blockade in classical Hodgkin lymphoma. This material consisted of peripheral blood mononuclear cells (PBMCs), taken before the second cycle of nivolumab. The sequence was collected from a human donor with classical Hodgkin lymphoma. V gene TRBV11-2 combines with J gene TRBJ2-5; D ambiguous. CDR3: CASSLGSGQYF. The CDR3 DNA is TGTGCCAGCAGCTTAGGATCCGGCCAGTACTTC. Together with reference TRBV11-2 and TRBJ2-5, the CDR3 gives the full variable domain: EAGVAQSPRYKIIEKRQSVAFWCNPISGHATLYWYQQILGQGPKLLIQFQNNGVVDDSQLPKDRFSAERLKGVDSTLKIQPAKLEDSAVYLCASSLGSGQYFGPGTRLLVL.